Reported below is one TCR beta chain. Here immunoSEQ multiplex PCR was the method, and the copy in TCRdb shows in-frame clones only, minus some. The data show more than 250,000 clones, about nine tenths seen once. This record belongs to a study of blood T cell repertoires in COVID-19. Sequencing used peripheral blood. The receptor was isolated from a man aged 45-65 years with active or convalescent COVID-19.

The CDR3: CASSEGEQGMNTEAFF. Here the CDR3 DNA reads TGTGCCAGCAGTGAAGGTGAACAGGGCATGAACACTGAAGCTTTCTTT. The genes are TRBV6-1 and TRBJ1-1; D is possibly TRBD1 (6 bases). The germline V gene has CDR1 MNHNS and CDR2 SASEGT. Deletions cut 1 base from V and 0 bases from J, with 12 bases between. The CDR3 is 16 amino acids.